The 13 T cell receptor beta chains given below trace back to one sample, sequenced in a study of blood T cell repertoires in COVID-19. The assay was immunoSEQ multiplex PCR, and TCRdb's table has in-frame clones only and misses some. The sample has more than 250,000 clones, about 83% seen once. The source material was peripheral blood. These receptors came from a woman in her forties or fifties with acute or convalescent COVID-19.

This chain joins TRBV3-1 (or the pseudogene TRBV3-2) and TRBJ1-2, with 8 positions matching TRBD1. This CDR3 comprises 16 residues. From germline, CDR1 is LGHDT and CDR2 YNNKEL (reference sequence). With V trimmed by 4 bases and J by 7 bases, 14 bases remained unmatched. The DNA of the CDR3 is TGTGCCAGCAGCCTAAGGGATCCCGGACAGGGAGCTGGCTACACCTTC. Protein: CASSLRDPGQGAGYTF.

This clone was detected once. The chain couples TRBV6-6 to TRBJ2-7; 8 nucleotides align to TRBD1. This CDR3 has 15 residues. After removal of 2 bases from V and 4 bases from J, the junction contained 7 bases not matched to a gene. Germline CDR1 reads MNHNY; CDR2 reads SVGAGI (reference sequence). CDR3 bases: TGTGCCAGCAGTTACCCAGGACAGGGAAGATACGAGCAGTACTTC. It is translated as CASSYPGQGRYEQYF.

V is TRBV28 and J is TRBJ1-1, with a weak D call TRBD1 (6 bases). Trimming cost V 8 bases and J 1 base, with 14 bases left between them. Germline V gene lookup returns CDR1 MDHEN and CDR2 SYDVKM. The CDR3 has 14 amino acids. This CDR3 reads CASQLTGKNTEAFF. The CDR3 DNA reads as TGTGCCAGCCAATTAACAGGGAAGAACACTGAAGCTTTCTTT. The variable domain in full, with the rest retrieved from reference TRBV28 and TRBJ1-1, is DVKVTQSSRYLVKRTGEKVFLECVQDMDHENMFWYRQDPGLGLRLIYFSYDVKMKEKGDIPEGYSVSREKKERFSLILESASTNQTSMYLCASQLTGKNTEAFFGQGTRLTVV.

The CDR3 bases are TGTGCCAGCAGCTTAGGAACGGGGAGCCCAAACACTGAAGCTTTCTTT. It yields the protein CASSLGTGSPNTEAFF. The gene calls are TRBV7-9 and TRBJ1-1; no definite D call. The CDR3 sequence is 16 residues long. Germline loops: CDR1 SEHNR, CDR2 FQNEAQ (reference sequence). Deletions cut 1 base from V and 2 bases from J, with 14 bases between.

The rearrangement joins TRBV27 to TRBJ2-7; 8 positions match TRBD1. This CDR3 has 13 amino acids. CDR1 and CDR2 (germline): MNHEY, SMNVEV (reference sequence). The V gene end was trimmed by 6 bases and the J gene end by 6 bases; junction bases not matched to a gene: 7. The CDR3 bases are TGTGCCAGCAGGCTAACAGGGGGTGGCGAGCAGTACTTC. Amino acid sequence: CASRLTGGGEQYF.

CDR3 DNA sequence: TGTGCCAGCAGTTCTGGAGTAGACTATGGCTACACCTTC. The encoded protein is CASSSGVDYGYTF. The genes are TRBV6-2 or TRBV6-3 and TRBJ1-2; D uncertain. V was trimmed by 4 bases and J by 3 bases, leaving 9 bases between them. The germline CDR1 and CDR2 sequences are MNHEY and SVGEGT. The CDR3 is 13 amino acids.

J is TRBJ2-7 and V is TRBV27; no clear D. The CDR3 totals 13 residues. V lost 7 bases to trimming and J lost 1 base, with 11 bases between them. The germline CDR1 and CDR2 sequences are MNHEY and SMNVEV (reference sequence). CDR3 sequence: CASTSMRSYEQYF. In DNA form, the CDR3 reads TGTGCCAGCACTTCCATGCGGTCCTACGAGCAGTACTTC.

A few counts support this clone. The chain employs TRBV5-4 and TRBJ2-5; no firm D call. CDR1 SGHNT and CDR2 YYREEE come from the germline V gene (reference sequence). The CDR3 totals 11 residues. Trimming removed 0 bases at V and 5 bases at J, with 2 bases between. For the CDR3, the DNA is TGTGCCAGCAGCTTGGCGGAGACCCAGTACTTC. Protein sequence: CASSLAETQYF.

This chain uses TRBV18 with TRBJ2-1, with D possibly being TRBD2 (6 bases). Trimming took 6 bases from V and 6 from J, leaving 9 bases between them. The CDR3 has 12 residues. In germline, CDR1 is KGHSH, CDR2 LQKENI. CDR3: CASSPTSNEQFF. CDR3 coding DNA: TGTGCCAGCTCCCCGACTAGCAATGAGCAGTTCTTC.

The V gene is TRBV27, the J gene TRBJ2-7; 11 bases line up with TRBD1. With 2 bases clipped from V and 0 bases from J, the junction kept 0 bases outside the gene matches. The germline CDR1 and CDR2 sequences are MNHEY and SMNVEV (reference sequence). This CDR3 has 15 residues. The CDR3 DNA is TGTGCCAGCAGTTTAGGGACAGGGGGCTCCTACGAGCAGTACTTC. Its protein product is CASSLGTGGSYEQYF.

This clone was counted between two and nine times. V and J are TRBV9 and TRBJ1-2; a possible D gene is TRBD1 (6 bases). CDR3 size: 17 residues. In germline, CDR1 is SGDLS, CDR2 YYNGEE. V dropped 7 bases and J dropped 8 bases, with 30 bases sitting between them. The CDR3 is CASRLPRRGYGRGGYTF. CDR3 nucleotide sequence: TGTGCCAGCCGACTCCCTCGAAGGGGGTACGGTCGAGGCGGCTACACCTTC.

This clone was counted a single time. This chain joins TRBV28 and TRBJ2-7, with TRBD2 matching over 7 bases. V trimming: 4 bases; J trimming: 3 bases; junction bases outside the gene matches: 6. Germline V gene data show CDR1 as MDHEN and CDR2 as SYDVKM. CDR3 length equals 14 residues. CDR3 sequence: CASSWGRVHYEQYF. CDR3 nucleotide sequence: TGTGCCAGCAGTTGGGGGAGGGTACACTACGAGCAGTACTTC.

This chain connects TRBV5-4 to TRBJ2-1; 7 bases agree with TRBD2. The CDR3 runs 14 residues. The V gene end was trimmed by 2 bases and the J gene end by 7 bases; junction bases not matched to a gene: 6. Germline V lookup: CDR1 SGHNT, CDR2 YYREEE (reference sequence). The CDR3 coding sequence is TGTGCCAGCAGCTTAAAAGCGGGACGGAATGAGCAGTTCTTC. The encoded protein is CASSLKAGRNEQFF.